Each of the 7 T cell receptor beta chains below was sequenced from the same sample in a study of shared clonotypes between healthy human individuals. Here immunoSEQ multiplex PCR was the method, and the copy in TCRdb shows in-frame clones only, minus some. This sample yields fewer than 1.6 million clones, of which approximately 98.5% are seen a single time; roughly 0.35% belongs to the top ten. The sequenced material came from naive CD4+ T cells sorted from blood. The sample's subset: CD45RA+ positively selected. All receptors derive from a man aged 30 to 45 in good health.

This rearrangement joins TRBV5-1 to TRBJ2-2, with 8 bases aligning to TRBD1. CDR3 length: 17 residues. CDR1 is SGHRS and CDR2 is YFSETQ in the germline V gene. Losses at the gene ends were 4 bases for V and 4 bases for J; bases not matched to a gene: 12. Here the CDR3 reads CASSKQGASWVTGELFF. DNA for the CDR3: TGCGCCAGCAGCAAGCAGGGGGCGAGTTGGGTCACCGGGGAGCTGTTTTTT.

The chain couples TRBV27 to TRBJ1-2; D remains ambiguous. There are 13 residues in the CDR3. Germline CDR1 reads MNHEY; CDR2 reads SMNVEV (reference sequence). V lost 5 bases to trimming and J lost 4 bases, with 11 bases between them. This CDR3 is CASSLTSRYGYTF. Here the CDR3 DNA reads TGTGCCAGCAGTCTTACGTCCCGCTATGGCTACACCTTC.

The chain couples TRBV6-5 to TRBJ2-2, with D possibly being TRBD1 (5 bases). This CDR3 has 15 residues. Germline V CDR1 and CDR2: MNHEY, SVGAGI. V dropped 2 bases and J dropped 5 bases, with 12 bases sitting between them. The CDR3 loop is CASSYGAGETGELFF. The CDR3 DNA is TGTGCCAGCAGTTACGGGGCAGGAGAAACCGGGGAGCTGTTTTTT.

This sequence joins TRBV5-1 and TRBJ2-7; 12 nucleotides align to TRBD2. The CDR3 is 17 residues long. V shed 2 bases, J shed 2 bases, and the junction held 8 bases outside the gene matches. CDR1 and CDR2 from the germline V gene are SGHRS and YFSETQ. The CDR3, as DNA: TGCGCCAGCAGCTTCAGTTCTAGCGGGAGGGCGCCCTACGAGCAGTACTTC. This sequence encodes CASSFSSSGRAPYEQYF. The whole variable domain, remainder taken from reference TRBV5-1 and TRBJ2-7, is KAGVTQTPRYLIKTRGQQVTLSCSPISGHRSVSWYQQTPGQGLQFLFEYFSETQRNKGNFPGRFSGRQFSNSRSEMNVSTLELGDSALYLCASSFSSSGRAPYEQYFGPGTRLTVT.

The V call is TRBV7-2, the J call TRBJ2-7, with a weak D call TRBD2 (5 bases). V lost 4 bases to trimming and J lost 2 bases, with 6 bases between them. CDR3 length equals 12 residues. The germline gives CDR1 SGHTA, CDR2 FQGNSA. The CDR3: CASSSGTYEQYF. Written as DNA, the CDR3 is TGTGCCAGCAGCTCCGGGACCTACGAGCAGTACTTC.

The chain joins TRBV18 to TRBJ2-1, with 7 bases lining up with TRBD1. The CDR3 spans 16 residues. After removal of 6 bases from V and 4 bases from J, the junction contained 12 bases not matched to a gene. From germline, CDR1 is KGHSH and CDR2 LQKENI. In nucleotides, the CDR3 is TGTGCCAGCTCCCTCAAAACAGGGGACAGATACAATGAGCAGTTCTTC. Protein product: CASSLKTGDRYNEQFF. The variable domain in full, with the rest retrieved from reference TRBV18 and TRBJ2-1, is NAGVMQNPRHLVRRRGQEARLRCSPMKGHSHVYWYRQLPEEGLKFMVYLQKENIIDESGMPKERFSAEFPKEGPSILRIQQVVRGDSAAYFCASSLKTGDRYNEQFFGPGTRLTVL.

This clone was observed once. Other DNA variants within this sample encode the same CDR3. V gene TRBV6-5 combines with J gene TRBJ1-5; TRBD1 matches 9 bases. CDR1 and CDR2 (germline): MNHEY, SVGAGI. The CDR3 extends over 13 amino acids. With V trimmed by 5 bases and J by 7 bases, 3 bases remained unmatched. The CDR3 sequence is CASSRTGGQPQHF. The CDR3 DNA reads as TGTGCCAGCAGTAGAACAGGGGGCCAGCCCCAGCATTTT.